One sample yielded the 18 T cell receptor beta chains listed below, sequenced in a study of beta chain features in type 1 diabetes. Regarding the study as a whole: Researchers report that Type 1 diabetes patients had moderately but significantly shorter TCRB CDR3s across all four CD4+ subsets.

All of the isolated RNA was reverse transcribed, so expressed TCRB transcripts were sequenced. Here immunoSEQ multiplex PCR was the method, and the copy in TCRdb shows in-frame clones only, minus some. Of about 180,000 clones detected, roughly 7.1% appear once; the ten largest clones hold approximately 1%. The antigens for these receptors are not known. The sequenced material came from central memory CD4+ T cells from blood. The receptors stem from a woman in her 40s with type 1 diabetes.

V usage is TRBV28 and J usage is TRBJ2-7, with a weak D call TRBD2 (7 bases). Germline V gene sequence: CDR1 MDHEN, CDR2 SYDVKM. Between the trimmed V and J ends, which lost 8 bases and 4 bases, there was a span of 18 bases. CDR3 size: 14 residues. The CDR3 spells CASLKGGETYEQYF. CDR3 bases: TGTGCCAGCTTAAAGGGGGGGGAGACGTACGAGCAGTACTTC.

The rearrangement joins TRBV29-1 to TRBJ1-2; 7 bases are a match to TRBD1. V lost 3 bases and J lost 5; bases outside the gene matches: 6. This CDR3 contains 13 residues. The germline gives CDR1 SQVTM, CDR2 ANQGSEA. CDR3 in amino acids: CSVDLEGAYGYTF. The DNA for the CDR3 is TGCAGCGTTGATTTAGAGGGGGCGTATGGCTACACCTTC.

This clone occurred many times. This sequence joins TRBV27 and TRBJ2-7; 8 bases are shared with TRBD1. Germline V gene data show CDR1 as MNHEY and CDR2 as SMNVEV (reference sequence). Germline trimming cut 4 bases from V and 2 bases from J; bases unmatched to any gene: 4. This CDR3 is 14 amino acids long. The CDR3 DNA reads TGTGCCAGCAGTTACCAGACAGGGGCCTACGAGCAGTACTTC. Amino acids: CASSYQTGAYEQYF.

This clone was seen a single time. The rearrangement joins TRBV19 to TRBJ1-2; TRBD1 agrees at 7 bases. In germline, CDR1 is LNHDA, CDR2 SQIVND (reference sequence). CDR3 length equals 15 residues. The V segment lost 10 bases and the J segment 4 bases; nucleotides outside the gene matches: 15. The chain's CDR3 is CATRGGQTKSYGYTF. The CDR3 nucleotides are TGTGCCACCAGAGGGGGACAGACGAAGAGCTATGGCTACACCTTC.

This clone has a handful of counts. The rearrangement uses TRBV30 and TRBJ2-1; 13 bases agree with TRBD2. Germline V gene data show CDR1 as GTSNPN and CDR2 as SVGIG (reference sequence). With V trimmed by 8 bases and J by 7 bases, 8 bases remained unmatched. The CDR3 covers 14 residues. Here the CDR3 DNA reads TGTGCCGGAAGACTAGCGGGAGGAAAGAATGAGCAGTTCTTC. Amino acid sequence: CAGRLAGGKNEQFF.

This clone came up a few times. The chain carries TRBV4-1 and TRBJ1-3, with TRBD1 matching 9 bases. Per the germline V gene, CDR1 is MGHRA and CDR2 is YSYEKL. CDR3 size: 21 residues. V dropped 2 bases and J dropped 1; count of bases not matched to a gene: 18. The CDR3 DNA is TGCGCCAGCAGCCAACCTGCCCTACAGGGGGCCGCAGCTTGGTCTGGAAACACCATATATTTT. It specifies CASSQPALQGAAAWSGNTIYF.

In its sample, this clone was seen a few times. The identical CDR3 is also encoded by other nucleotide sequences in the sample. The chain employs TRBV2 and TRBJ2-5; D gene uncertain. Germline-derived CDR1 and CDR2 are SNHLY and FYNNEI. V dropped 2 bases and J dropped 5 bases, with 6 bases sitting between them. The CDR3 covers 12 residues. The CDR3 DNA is TGTGCCAGCAGTGAATCTCGGGAGACCCAGTACTTC. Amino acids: CASSESRETQYF.

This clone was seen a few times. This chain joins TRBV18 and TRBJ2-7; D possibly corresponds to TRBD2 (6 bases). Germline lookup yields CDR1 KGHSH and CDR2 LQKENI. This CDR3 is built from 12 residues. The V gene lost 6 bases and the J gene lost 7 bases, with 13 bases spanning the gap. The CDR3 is CASSSSDREQYF. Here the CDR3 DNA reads TGTGCCAGCTCCTCTAGCGACCGGGAGCAGTACTTC.

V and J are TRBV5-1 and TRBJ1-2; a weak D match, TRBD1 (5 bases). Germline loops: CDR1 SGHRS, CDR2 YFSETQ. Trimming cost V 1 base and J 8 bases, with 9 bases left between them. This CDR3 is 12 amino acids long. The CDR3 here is CASSLPGQGYTF. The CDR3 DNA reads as TGCGCCAGCAGCTTGCCAGGGCAGGGCTACACCTTC.

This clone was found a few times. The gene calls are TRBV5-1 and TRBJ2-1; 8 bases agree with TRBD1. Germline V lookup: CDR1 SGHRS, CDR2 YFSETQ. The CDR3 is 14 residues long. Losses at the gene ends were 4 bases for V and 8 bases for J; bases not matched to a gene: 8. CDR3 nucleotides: TGCGCCAGCAGCAGCAACGCAGGGGGCGATGAGCAGTTCTTC. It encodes CASSSNAGGDEQFF. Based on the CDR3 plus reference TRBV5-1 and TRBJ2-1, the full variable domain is KAGVTQTPRYLIKTRGQQVTLSCSPISGHRSVSWYQQTPGQGLQFLFEYFSETQRNKGNFPGRFSGRQFSNSRSEMNVSTLELGDSALYLCASSSNAGGDEQFFGPGTRLTVL.

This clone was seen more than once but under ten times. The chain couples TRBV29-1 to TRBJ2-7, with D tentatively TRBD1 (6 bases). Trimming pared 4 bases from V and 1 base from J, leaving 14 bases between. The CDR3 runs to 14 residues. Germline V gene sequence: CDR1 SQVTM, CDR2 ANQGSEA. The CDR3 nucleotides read TGCAGCGTTGTCTCCACCAGGGGATCCTACGAGCAGTACTTC. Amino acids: CSVVSTRGSYEQYF.

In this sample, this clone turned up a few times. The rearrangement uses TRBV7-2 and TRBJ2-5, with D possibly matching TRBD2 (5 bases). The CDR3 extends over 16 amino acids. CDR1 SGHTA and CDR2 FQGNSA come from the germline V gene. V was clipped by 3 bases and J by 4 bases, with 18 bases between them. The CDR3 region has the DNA TGTGCCAGCAGCTTTGGGATAGCCGCTGGGAGAGAGACCCAGTACTTC. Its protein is CASSFGIAAGRETQYF.

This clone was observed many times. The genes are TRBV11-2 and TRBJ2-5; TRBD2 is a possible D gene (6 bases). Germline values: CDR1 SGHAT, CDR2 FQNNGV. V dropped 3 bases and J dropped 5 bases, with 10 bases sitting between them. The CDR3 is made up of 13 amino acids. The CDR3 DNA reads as TGTGCCAGCAGCTTTGGGGCGGGGGAGACCCAGTACTTC. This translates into CASSFGAGETQYF.

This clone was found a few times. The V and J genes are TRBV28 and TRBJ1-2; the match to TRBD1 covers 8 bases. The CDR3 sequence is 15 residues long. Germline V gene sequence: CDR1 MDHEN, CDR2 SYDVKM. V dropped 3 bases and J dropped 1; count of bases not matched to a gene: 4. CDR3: CASSLTGDGNYGYTF. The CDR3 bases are TGTGCCAGCAGTTTGACAGGGGACGGTAACTATGGCTACACCTTC.

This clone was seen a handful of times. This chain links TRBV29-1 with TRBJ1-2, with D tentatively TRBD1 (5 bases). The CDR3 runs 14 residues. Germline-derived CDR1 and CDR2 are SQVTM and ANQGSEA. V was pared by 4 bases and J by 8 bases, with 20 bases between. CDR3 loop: CSVASTGGLAGYTF. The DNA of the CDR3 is TGCAGCGTTGCCTCTACTGGGGGGTTGGCGGGCTACACCTTC.

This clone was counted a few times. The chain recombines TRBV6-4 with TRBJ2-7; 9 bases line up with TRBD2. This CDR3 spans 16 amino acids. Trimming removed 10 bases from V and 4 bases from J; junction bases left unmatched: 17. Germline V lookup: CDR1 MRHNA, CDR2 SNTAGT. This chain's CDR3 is CATGYSGSAYGYEQYF. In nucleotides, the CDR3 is TGTGCCACCGGCTATAGCGGGAGTGCTTACGGATACGAGCAGTACTTC.

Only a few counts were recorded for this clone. CDR3 loop: CAWTVGAYGYTF. Here the CDR3 DNA reads TGTGCCTGGACTGTAGGGGCCTATGGCTACACCTTC. The gene calls are TRBV30 and TRBJ1-2; D may be TRBD1 (5 bases). The CDR3 runs to 12 residues. V was clipped by 4 bases and J by 4 bases, with 10 bases between them. The germline V gene has CDR1 GTSNPN and CDR2 SVGIG (reference sequence).

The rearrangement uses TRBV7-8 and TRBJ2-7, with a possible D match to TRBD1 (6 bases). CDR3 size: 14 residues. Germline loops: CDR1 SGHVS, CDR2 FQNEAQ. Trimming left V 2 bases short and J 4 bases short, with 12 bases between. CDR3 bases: TGTGCCAGCAGCTTAAGGCAGGGGATATACGAGCAGTACTTC. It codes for CASSLRQGIYEQYF.